Presented here are 11 T cell receptor beta chains from one specimen sequenced in a study of neurological immune-mediated disorders. TCRdb independently ran MiXCR on the 5' RACE reads; one entry per CDR3 protein. This sample yields roughly 80,000 distinct CDR3 sequences, of which around a tenth are seen a single time; under 2% belongs to the top ten. Specimen: PBMCs. Source of these receptors: a middle-aged man in good health.

This clonotype showed up many times. CDR3 protein: CATSDLRTGELFF. The CDR3 nucleotides read TGTGCCACCAGTGATTTAAGGACCGGGGAGCTGTTTTTT. V gene TRBV24-1 combines with J gene TRBJ2-2; D is unresolved. CDR1 is KGHDR and CDR2 is SFDVKD in the germline V gene. This CDR3 is 13 amino acids long. Trimming took 1 base from V and 5 from J, leaving 4 bases between them.

The genes are TRBV28 and TRBJ2-7, with 7 bases fitting TRBD1. V shed 3 bases, J shed 5 bases, and the junction held 19 bases outside the gene matches. Germline CDR1 reads MDHEN; CDR2 reads SYDVKM. The CDR3 loop spans 18 amino acids. The CDR3 nucleotides read TGTGCCAGCAGTTTTACCGGACAGGACAGACGAGGTTGGGACGAGCAGTACTTC. Protein product: CASSFTGQDRRGWDEQYF.

In the case of this clonotype: Being one base from a much bigger clone, this may be a read error. The rearrangement uses TRBV12-3 or TRBV12-4 and TRBJ2-7, with D hard to call. Trimming removed 1 base at V and 0 bases at J, with 7 bases between. This CDR3 has 14 residues. CDR3 nucleotides: TGTGCCAGCAGTTTAGGGAGTTACTCCTACGAGCAGTACTTC. It specifies CASSLGSYSYEQYF.

This clonotype showed up many times. The chain has TRBV5-1 and TRBJ2-1; the D is unclear. Trimming took off 1 base at V and 8 bases at J, with 7 bases between the two ends. Germline CDR1 and CDR2: SGHRS and YFSETQ. This CDR3 spans 12 amino acids. DNA of the CDR3: TGCGCCAGCAGCTTGTCCAGTCATGAGCAGTTCTTC. Encoded protein: CASSLSSHEQFF.

There are many counts of this clonotype. The V call is TRBV29-1, the J call TRBJ2-5, with D possibly matching TRBD1 (6 bases). This CDR3 has 12 amino acids. CDR1 and CDR2 (germline): SQVTM, ANQGSEA. Trimming removed 5 bases from V and 5 bases from J, with 12 bases in between. The CDR3 is CSVMGAGETQYF. The CDR3 DNA reads as TGCAGCGTTATGGGGGCCGGGGAGACCCAGTACTTC.

This clonotype was counted ten times or more. The gene calls are TRBV2 and TRBJ2-3; 7 nucleotides agree with TRBD2. This CDR3 is built from 15 residues. The V gene's germline CDR1 is SNHLY and CDR2 FYNNEI. The V and J ends lost 7 bases and 2 bases, in that order; junction bases with no gene match: 9. In DNA form, the CDR3 reads TGTGCCAGCAAGCGGGCTAGCGGTAACACAGATACGCAGTATTTT. It is translated as CASKRASGNTDTQYF.

The chain combines TRBV10-3 with TRBJ2-1, with D uncertain. Germline V gene lookup returns CDR1 ENHRY and CDR2 SYGVKD. The CDR3 spans 15 residues. V was shortened by 3 bases and J by 0 bases, with 9 bases between the two germline ends. The CDR3 loop is CAISEEGSSYNEQFF. CDR3 DNA sequence: TGTGCCATCAGTGAAGAAGGGTCCTCCTACAATGAGCAGTTCTTC.

The table lists this clonotype with many counts. The gene calls are TRBV5-1 and TRBJ2-7, with D hard to call. The germline CDR1 and CDR2 sequences are SGHRS and YFSETQ. The CDR3 runs 13 residues. V lost 7 bases, J lost 5 bases, and 16 bases lay in between. The CDR3 bases are TGCGCCAGCCACGTCGGTATGGGGAACGAGCAGTACTTC. It translates to CASHVGMGNEQYF.

The genes are TRBV29-1 and TRBJ2-3, with D hard to call. The CDR3 totals 12 residues. V gave up 6 bases and J gave up 0 bases, with 7 bases separating them. CDR1 is SQVTM, CDR2 ANQGSEA, per germline. CDR3 protein: CSVEISTDTQYF. In DNA, the CDR3 is TGCAGCGTGGAGATAAGCACAGATACGCAGTATTTT.

With respect to this clonotype: Germline is not matched at one junction end, which may reflect a read error. V usage is TRBV5-5 and J usage is TRBJ2-1; TRBD2 agrees at 8 bases. This CDR3 is built from 15 residues. The V gene's germline CDR1 is SGHKS and CDR2 YYEKEE (reference sequence). CDR3 sequence (DNA): TGTACCAGCAGCATAGCGGGAACCTCCTACAATGAGCAGTTCTTC. Translation gives CTSSIAGTSYNEQFF.

There are many counts of this clonotype. The chain links TRBV5-1 to TRBJ2-2, with D unclear. The CDR3 runs 16 residues. The ends were cut back, 1 base at V and 2 bases at J, with 12 bases in the middle. Germline lookup yields CDR1 SGHRS and CDR2 YFSETQ. The CDR3 DNA sequence: TGCGCCAGCAGCTTGCGGTCAGGCGTAAACACCGGGGAGCTGTTTTTT. The encoded protein is CASSLRSGVNTGELFF. The full variable domain, completed using reference TRBV5-1 and TRBJ2-2, is KAGVTQTPRYLIKTRGQQVTLSCSPISGHRSVSWYQQTPGQGLQFLFEYFSETQRNKGNFPGRFSGRQFSNSRSEMNVSTLELGDSALYLCASSLRSGVNTGELFFGEGSRLTVL.